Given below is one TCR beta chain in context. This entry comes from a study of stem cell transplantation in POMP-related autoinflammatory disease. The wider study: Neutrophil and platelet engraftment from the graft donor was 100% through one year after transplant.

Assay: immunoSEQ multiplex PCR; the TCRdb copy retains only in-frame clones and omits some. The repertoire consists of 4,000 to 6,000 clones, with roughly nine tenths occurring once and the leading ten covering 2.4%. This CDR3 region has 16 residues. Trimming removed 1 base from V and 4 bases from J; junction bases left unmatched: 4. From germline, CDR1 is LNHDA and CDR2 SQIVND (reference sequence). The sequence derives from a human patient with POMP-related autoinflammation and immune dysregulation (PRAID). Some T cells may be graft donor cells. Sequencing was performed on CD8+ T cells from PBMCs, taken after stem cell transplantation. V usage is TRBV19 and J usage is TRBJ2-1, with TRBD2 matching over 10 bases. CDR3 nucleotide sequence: TGTGCCAGTAGTATAGTAAGCGGGGGGGCGTACAATGAGCAGTTCTTC. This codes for CASSIVSGGAYNEQFF. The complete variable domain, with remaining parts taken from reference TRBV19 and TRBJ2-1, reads DGGITQSPKYLFRKEGQNVTLSCEQNLNHDAMYWYRQDPGQGLRLIYYSQIVNDFQKGDIAEGYSVSREKKESFPLTVTSAQKNPTAFYLCASSIVSGGAYNEQFFGPGTRLTVL.